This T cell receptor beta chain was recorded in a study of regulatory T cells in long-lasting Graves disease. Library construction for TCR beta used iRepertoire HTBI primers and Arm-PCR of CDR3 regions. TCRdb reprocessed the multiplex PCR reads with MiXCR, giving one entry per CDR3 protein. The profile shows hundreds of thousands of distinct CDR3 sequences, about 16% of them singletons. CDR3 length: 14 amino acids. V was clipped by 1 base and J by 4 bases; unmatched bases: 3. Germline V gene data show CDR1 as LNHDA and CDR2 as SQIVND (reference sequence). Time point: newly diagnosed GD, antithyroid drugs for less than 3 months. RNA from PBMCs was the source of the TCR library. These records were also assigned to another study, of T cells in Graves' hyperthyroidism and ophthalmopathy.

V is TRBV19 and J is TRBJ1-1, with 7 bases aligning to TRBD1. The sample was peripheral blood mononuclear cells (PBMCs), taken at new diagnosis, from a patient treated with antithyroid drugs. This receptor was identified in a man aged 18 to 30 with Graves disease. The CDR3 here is CASSIGAGGTEAFF. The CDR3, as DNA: TGTGCCAGTAGTATAGGAGCAGGGGGCACTGAAGCTTTCTTT.